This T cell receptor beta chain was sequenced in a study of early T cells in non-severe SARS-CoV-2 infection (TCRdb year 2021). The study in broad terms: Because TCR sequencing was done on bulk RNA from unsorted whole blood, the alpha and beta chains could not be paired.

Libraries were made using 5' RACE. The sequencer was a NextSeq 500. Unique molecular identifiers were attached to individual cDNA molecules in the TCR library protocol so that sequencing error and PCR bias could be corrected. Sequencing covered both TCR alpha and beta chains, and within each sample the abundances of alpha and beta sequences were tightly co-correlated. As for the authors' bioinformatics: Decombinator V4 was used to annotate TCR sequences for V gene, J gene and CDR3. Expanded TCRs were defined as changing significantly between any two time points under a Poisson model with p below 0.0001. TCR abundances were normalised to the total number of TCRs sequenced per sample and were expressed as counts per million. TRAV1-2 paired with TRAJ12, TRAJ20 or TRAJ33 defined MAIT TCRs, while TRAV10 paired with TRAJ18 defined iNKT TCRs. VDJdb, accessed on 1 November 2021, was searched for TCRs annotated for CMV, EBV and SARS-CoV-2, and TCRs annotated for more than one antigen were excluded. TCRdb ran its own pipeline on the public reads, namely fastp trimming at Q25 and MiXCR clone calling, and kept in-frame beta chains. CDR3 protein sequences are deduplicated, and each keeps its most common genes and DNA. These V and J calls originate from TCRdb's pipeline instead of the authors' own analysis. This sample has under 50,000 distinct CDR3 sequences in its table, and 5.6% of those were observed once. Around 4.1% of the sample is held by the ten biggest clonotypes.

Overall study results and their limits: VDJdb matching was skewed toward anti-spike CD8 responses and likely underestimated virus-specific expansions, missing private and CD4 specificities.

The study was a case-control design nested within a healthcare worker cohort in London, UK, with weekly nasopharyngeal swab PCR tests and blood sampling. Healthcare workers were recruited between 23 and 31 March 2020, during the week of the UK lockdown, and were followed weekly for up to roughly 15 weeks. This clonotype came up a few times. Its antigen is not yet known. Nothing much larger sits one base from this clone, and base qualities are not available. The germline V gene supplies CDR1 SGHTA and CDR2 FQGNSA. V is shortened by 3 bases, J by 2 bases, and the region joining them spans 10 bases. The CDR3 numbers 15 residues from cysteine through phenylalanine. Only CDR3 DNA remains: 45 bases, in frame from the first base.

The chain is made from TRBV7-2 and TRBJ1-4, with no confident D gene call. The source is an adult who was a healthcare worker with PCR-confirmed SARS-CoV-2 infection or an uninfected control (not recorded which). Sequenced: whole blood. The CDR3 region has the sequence CASSFNLGTNEKLFF. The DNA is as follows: TGTGCCAGCAGCTTCAACTTGGGGACTAATGAAAAACTGTTTTTT. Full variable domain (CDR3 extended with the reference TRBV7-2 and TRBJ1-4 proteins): GAGVSQSPSNKVTEKGKDVELRCDPISGHTALYWYRQSLGQGLEFLIYFQGNSAPDKSGLPSDRFSAERTGGSVSTLTIQRTQQEDSAVYLCASSFNLGTNEKLFFGSGTQLSVL.